The present TCR beta chain was sequenced within a study of cytomegalovirus exposure and HLA in healthy donors. Study information: Across 350 to 500 genotyped donors, about 86% landed in the Caucasian-associated ancestry cluster. Findings and limits, study-wide: Later examination showed HLA-associated TCR beta chains had greater clonal expansion than equally common others. Cytomegalovirus status, reportedly, was diagnosed with high specificity and sensitivity by the classifier. Being productive about 90% or about 30% of the time was typical of most TCR beta V segments in an earlier analysis.

The PCR contained 60 Vbeta and 13 Jbeta primers. Clones were sequenced by immunoSEQ multiplex PCR, and TCRdb holds only the in-frame ones, with some missing. The sample lists around 120,000 clones, over 65% occurring once. Concerning this clone itself: Its antigen remains unknown.

The V gene end was trimmed by 0 bases and the J gene end by 2 bases; junction bases not matched to a gene: 7. This CDR3 spans 18 amino acids. Germline values: CDR1 LGHNA, CDR2 YNFKEQ. The sequence came from a man aged 25 to 40 in good health and CMV-seronegative. The V gene is TRBV4-2, the J gene TRBJ2-3, with 11 nucleotides matching TRBD2. The sequenced sample was PBMCs. CDR3 in DNA: TGTGCCAGCAGCCAAGAAGTACGACTAGCGGGGTACACAGATACGCAGTATTTT. This codes for CASSQEVRLAGYTDTQYF.